The clone carrying this T cell receptor (beta chain) was seen more than once but under ten times. This specimen belongs to a study of cytomegalovirus exposure and HLA in healthy donors. V was pared by 8 bases and J by 9 bases, with 9 bases of the junction left unmatched. CDR3 length: 14 amino acids. Germline V gene sequence: CDR1 MNHEY, CDR2 SVGAGI. Amplification used 60 Vbeta primers and 13 Jbeta primers. Sequencing used immunoSEQ multiplex PCR; TCRdb keeps in-frame clones, though not all of them. This table holds roughly 160,000 clones, roughly 79% found once. This chain connects TRBV6-5 to TRBJ2-1, with 11 bases lining up with TRBD2. The TCR originated in a man aged 25-45 years in good health and CMV-seronegative. The sequenced sample consisted of PBMCs. As DNA, the CDR3 is TGTGCCAGCGGTTCTAGCGGGAGGTCGCGTGAGCAGTTCTTC. This translates into CASGSSGRSREQFF.